This TCR beta chain emerged from a study of Ad26.COV2.S vaccination and SARS-CoV-2 variants. The overall study: Donor joined the COV1001 Ad26.COV2.S trial arm.

Germline assignment: CDR1 SEHNR and CDR2 FQNEAQ (reference sequence). This CDR3 is 14 amino acids long. Trimming removed 2 bases from V and 3 bases from J, with 11 bases in between. Remarks on this clone: Its antigen is as yet unknown.

Specified treatment: some 20 received Ad26.COV2.S at low or high dose, single or two shots; about 5 received placebo; per-sample allocation not given. Sampling took place 63 days after the first vaccine or placebo injection. A Boston adult aged 18-55 years was the donor. Overall study results and limits: Reports say spike-specific CD8+ and CD4+ T cell responses covered substantial breadth after vaccination. Non-spike TCR breadth was similar in vaccine and placebo recipients.

Only in-frame clones appear in the TCRdb table, and some are missing; sequencing was by immunoSEQ multiplex PCR. This repertoire shows a few hundred thousand clones, approximately 89% found once; its top ten account for about 3.5%. The chain employs TRBV7-9 and TRBJ2-7; D remains unclear. Here the sequenced sample was peripheral blood, taken in a trial of Ad26.COV2.S vaccine versus placebo. The TCR comes from a person aged 18-65 years who received the Ad26.COV2.S COVID-19 vaccine or a placebo. CDR3 coding DNA: TGTGCCAGCAGCTTAAATGCAGTATTCTACGAGCAGTACTTC. Residues: CASSLNAVFYEQYF.